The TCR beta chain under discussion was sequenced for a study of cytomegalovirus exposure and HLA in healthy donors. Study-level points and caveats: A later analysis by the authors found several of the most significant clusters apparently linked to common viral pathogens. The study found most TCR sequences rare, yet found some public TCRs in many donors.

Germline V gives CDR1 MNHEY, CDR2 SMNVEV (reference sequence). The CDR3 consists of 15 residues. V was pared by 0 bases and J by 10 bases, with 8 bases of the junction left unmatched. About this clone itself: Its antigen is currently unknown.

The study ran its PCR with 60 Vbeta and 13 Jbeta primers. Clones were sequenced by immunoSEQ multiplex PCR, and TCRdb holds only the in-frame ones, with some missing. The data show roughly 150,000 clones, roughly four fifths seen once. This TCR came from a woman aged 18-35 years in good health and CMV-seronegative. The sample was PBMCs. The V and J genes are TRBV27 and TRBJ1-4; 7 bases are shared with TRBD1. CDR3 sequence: CASSLSNRGFGKLFF. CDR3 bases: TGTGCCAGCAGTTTATCGAACAGGGGATTCGGAAAACTGTTTTTT.